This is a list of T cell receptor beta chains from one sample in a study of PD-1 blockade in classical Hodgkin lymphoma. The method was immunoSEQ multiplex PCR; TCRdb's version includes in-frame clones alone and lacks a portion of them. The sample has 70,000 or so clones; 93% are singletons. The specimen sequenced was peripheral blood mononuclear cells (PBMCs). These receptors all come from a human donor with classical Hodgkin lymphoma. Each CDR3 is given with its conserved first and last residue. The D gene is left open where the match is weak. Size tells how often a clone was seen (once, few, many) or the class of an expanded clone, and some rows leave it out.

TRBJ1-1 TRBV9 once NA TGTGCCAGCAGCGTAGATTCTATCCGCCCGAACACTGAAGCTTTCTTT CASSVDSIRPNTEAFF
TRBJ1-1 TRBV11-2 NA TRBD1 TGTGCCAGCAGCTTGGACAGGGGGTTTCCGAACACTGAAGCTTTCTTT CASSLDRGFPNTEAFF
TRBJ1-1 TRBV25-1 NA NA TGTGCCAGCAGTCGCGGAGCGACGACTGAAGCTTTCTTT CASSRGATTEAFF
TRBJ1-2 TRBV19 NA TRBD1 TGTGCCAGTAGTATTTCCGTACAGGGGAATTATGGCTACACCTTC CASSISVQGNYGYTF
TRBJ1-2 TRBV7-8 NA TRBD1 TGTGCCAGCAGTCGACAGGGGGCTGACTATGGCTACACCTTC CASSRQGADYGYTF
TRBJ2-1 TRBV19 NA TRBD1 TGTGCCAGTAGTCTAGGGACAGGGGACAATGAGCAGTTCTTC CASSLGTGDNEQFF
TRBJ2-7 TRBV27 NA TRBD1 TGTGCCAGCAGTTTACTTGGGACAGGGGGCAAAAACGAGCAGTACTTT CASSLLGTGGKNEQYF
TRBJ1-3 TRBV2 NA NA TGTGCCAGCAGAGCAATCGGAAACACCATATATTTT CASRAIGNTIYF
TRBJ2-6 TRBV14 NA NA TGTGCCAGCAGCCAAGATCCGGGGCATGGGGCCAACGTCCTGACTTTC CASSQDPGHGANVLTF
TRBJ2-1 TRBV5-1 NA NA TGCGCCAGCAGCTTGGGAGGGAGCTCCTACAATGAGCAGTTCTTC CASSLGGSSYNEQFF
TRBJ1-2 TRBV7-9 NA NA TGTGCCAGCAGCCTCGATGGGGTGCTATATGGCTACACCTTC CASSLDGVLYGYTF
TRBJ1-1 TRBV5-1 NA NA TGCGTCAGCAGCCCGGGACAATATAGCACTGAAGCTTTCTTT CVSSPGQYSTEAFF
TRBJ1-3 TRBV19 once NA TGTGCCAGTAACAGAGGCGGGATCTCTGGAAACACCATATATTTT CASNRGGISGNTIYF
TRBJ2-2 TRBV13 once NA TGTGCCAGCAGCTTTAGTCCGGGGGGCGAGGGCACCGGGGAGCTGTTTTTT CASSFSPGGEGTGELFF